These T cell receptor beta chains were read from a single sample in a study of OX40 agonist ivuxolimab in advanced cancers. Here immunoSEQ multiplex PCR was the method, and the copy in TCRdb shows in-frame clones only, minus some. The sample includes roughly 80,000 clones, about 85% seen only once; the top ten take more than 1.5%. Sample: CD4+ or CD8+ T cells sorted from blood, taken in a trial of the OX40 agonist ivuxolimab. Receptors originate from an adult with an advanced solid tumor such as melanoma, head and neck, liver or kidney cancer. Each CDR3 is given with its conserved first and last residue. Each record gives: V gene, J gene, D gene, clone size, CDR3 protein, CDR3 DNA. The D gene is left open where the match is weak. Size is stated for part of the rows, as once, few or many counts, or as a class when the clone is expanded.

TRBV5-4,TRBJ2-1,-,-,CASSSGSGIYNEQFF,TGTGCCAGCAGCTCGGGGAGCGGAATCTACAATGAGCAGTTCTTC
TRBV19,TRBJ1-1,-,-,CASSLDSINTEAFF,TGTGCCAGTAGTTTAGACAGTATAAACACTGAAGCTTTCTTT
TRBV7-3,TRBJ1-2,TRBD1,-,CASSLRQGAVDGYTF,TGTGCCAGCAGCTTACGGCAGGGGGCAGTGGATGGCTACACCTTC
TRBV5-1,TRBJ2-5,TRBD2,-,CASSPPPGTSGGGETQYF,TGCGCCAGCAGCCCGCCACCCGGGACTAGCGGGGGCGGGGAGACCCAGTACTTC
TRBV28,TRBJ1-4,-,-,CASRGRAGARNDEKLFF,TGTGCCAGCAGGGGTAGGGCAGGGGCTCGTAATGACGAAAAACTGTTTTTT
TRBV2,TRBJ2-1,TRBD2,-,CASSEGSGGYNEQFF,TGTGCCAGCAGTGAGGGTAGCGGGGGTTACAATGAGCAGTTCTTC
TRBV7-2,TRBJ2-1,TRBD1,once,CASRRGPGNEQFF,TGTGCCAGCCGAAGGGGGCCGGGTAATGAGCAGTTCTTC
TRBV18,TRBJ1-1,-,-,CASSPLQRESEAFF,TGTGCCAGCTCACCACTGCAGCGGGAAAGTGAAGCTTTCTTT
TRBV4-3,TRBJ1-2,-,-,CASSQAPSNYGYTF,TGCGCCAGCAGCCAAGCCCCCTCTAACTATGGCTACACCTTC
TRBV18,TRBJ2-3,TRBD1,-,CASSVTGQGTDTQYF,TGTGCCAGCTCAGTAACGGGACAGGGCACAGATACGCAGTATTTT
TRBV5-1,TRBJ2-7,-,-,CASSLGGLYEQYF,TGCGCCAGCAGCTTGGGGGGCCTCTACGAGCAGTACTTC
TRBV11-3,TRBJ2-3,-,-,CASSPTGDTQYF,TGTGCCAGCAGCCCGACAGGAGATACGCAGTATTTT
TRBV2,TRBJ2-3,-,-,CASSNTDTQYF,TGTGCCAGCAGCAATACAGATACGCAGTATTTT
TRBV5-4,TRBJ2-5,-,-,CASSLERGGKTQYF,TGTGCCAGCAGCTTGGAACGGGGTGGAAAGACCCAGTACTTC
TRBV28,TRBJ1-6,-,-,CASSLAGPNSPLHF,TGTGCCAGCAGTTTAGCCGGGCCAAATTCACCCCTCCACTTT
TRBV6-1,TRBJ2-1,TRBD2,-,CASSEAGTSGSYNEQFF,TGTGCCAGCAGTGAAGCGGGGACTAGCGGGTCCTACAATGAGCAGTTCTTC
TRBV2,TRBJ2-7,-,-,CASNSRSGNSYEQYF,TGTGCCAGCAATTCCAGGTCGGGGAACTCCTACGAGCAGTACTTC
TRBV7-2,TRBJ1-5,-,-,CASSLSDSNQPQHF,TGTGCCAGCAGCCTCTCGGACTCAAATCAGCCCCAGCATTTT